The entry that follows covers one T cell receptor (beta chain) sequence. The sample comes from a study of blood T cell repertoires in COVID-19. Study information: The United States, Italy and Spain were the sources of the acute and convalescent COVID-19 samples. T cells, B-cell-depleted T cells, or PBMCs supplied cDNA or gDNA.

Germline V gene sequence: CDR1 KGHDR, CDR2 SFDVKD. The CDR3 has 16 amino acids. Unmatched junction bases numbered 11, after V lost 4 bases and J lost 5 bases. In the original workflow: Quantification of nucleated cells was approximated via reference gene primer amplification. Sequenced by immunoSEQ multiplex PCR; TCRdb stores in-frame clones only, minus some. The DNA gave D and trimming, while V, J and clone size come from that table. The table has approximately 190,000 clones, around nine tenths seen once. The chain couples TRBV24-1 to TRBJ1-2; 8 bases align to TRBD1. Specimen: peripheral blood. The clonotype originates from a man aged 45-60 years with acute or convalescent COVID-19. The CDR3 nucleotides are TGTGCCACCAGTGACCGCCGGGACAGGACGAAGTATGGCTACACCTTC. Translation gives CATSDRRDRTKYGYTF.